These 10 T cell receptor beta chains share one sample of origin, sequenced in a study of healthy donors' naive CD4 and CD8 T cells. Starting from 500 ng of total RNA, TCR libraries were made with linear amplification. Each CDR3 protein gets one entry after TCRdb re-called the reads with MiXCR. The table lists approximately 200,000 distinct CDR3 sequences, around three quarters of them singletons, with 2% to 2.5% in the top ten. Material: naive CD4+ and CD8+ T cells sorted from blood, pooled from several donors. The source of these receptors is a pool of human donors in good health; the sample pools cells from several healthy donors.

This clonotype was observed once. The rearrangement links TRBV4-3 to TRBJ1-3, with 7 bases fitting TRBD1. This CDR3 spans 16 amino acids. Germline V gives CDR1 LGHNA, CDR2 YSLEER. Trimming at V came to 1 base and at J to 0 bases, leaving 3 bases not matched to a gene. The CDR3, as DNA: TGCGCCAGCAGCCAAGTCGGGACAGTCTCTGGAAACACCATATATTTT. Translation: CASSQVGTVSGNTIYF.

The gene calls are TRBV14 and TRBJ1-1; D remains unclear. Germline CDR1 reads SGHDN; CDR2 reads FVKESK. V lost 7 bases and J lost 1, with 13 bases in between. This CDR3 has 14 residues. The CDR3 bases are TGTGCCAGCAACCCCCAGGCGGAGAACACTGAAGCTTTCTTT. It specifies CASNPQAENTEAFF.

This clonotype was found a few times. The chain has TRBV6-5 and TRBJ1-1, with D unresolved. The germline V gene encodes CDR1 MNHEY and CDR2 SVGAGI. The CDR3 is 16 residues long. V was cut by 6 bases and J by 5 bases, with 22 bases left in between. CDR3 sequence reads: CASSNTPGPMGTEAFF. CDR3 sequence (DNA): TGTGCCAGCAGCAACACACCGGGTCCCATGGGGACTGAAGCTTTCTTT.

V and J are TRBV10-3 and TRBJ1-2; no firm D call. Germline V gene sequence: CDR1 ENHRY, CDR2 SYGVKD. The CDR3 contains 14 residues. V was pared by 3 bases and J by 4 bases, with 12 bases between. Written as DNA, the CDR3 is TGTGCCATCAGTGACGGTGATATAGTCTATGGCTACACCTTC. Protein product: CAISDGDIVYGYTF.

The rearrangement joins TRBV6-1 to TRBJ2-5; TRBD2 aligns across 7 bases. V was pared by 2 bases and J by 4 bases, with 4 bases of the junction left unmatched. Germline-derived CDR1 and CDR2 are MNHNS and SASEGT. The CDR3 has 14 amino acids. CDR3 sequence: CASSESASGETQYF. CDR3 bases: TGTGCCAGCAGTGAATCGGCTAGCGGAGAGACCCAGTACTTC.

Concerning this clonotype: A read error may account for a junction end that differs from germline. J is TRBJ2-7 and V is TRBV6-2 or TRBV6-3, with a tentative D call TRBD2 (5 bases). The CDR3 contains 14 residues. Germline V gene sequence: CDR1 MNHEY, CDR2 SVGEGT. The CDR3 DNA follows: TGTGCCATCAGTGAGTCGTCAATACTAGTTGAGCAGTACTTC. The encoded protein is CAISESSILVEQYF.

The V call is TRBV5-4, the J call TRBJ2-1, with TRBD2 as a possible D gene (6 bases). Germline lookup yields CDR1 SGHNT and CDR2 YYREEE (reference sequence). Trimming took 0 bases from V and 4 from J, leaving 11 bases between them. This CDR3 has 15 residues. Written as DNA, the CDR3 is TGTGCCAGCAGCTTGGGGGCTAGCGATTACAATGAGCAGTTCTTC. This codes for CASSLGASDYNEQFF.

The chain couples TRBV4-3 to TRBJ2-7; D might be TRBD1 or TRBD2, each matching 6 bases. Germline CDR1 and CDR2: LGHNA and YSLEER. V was pared by 0 bases and J by 4 bases, with 13 bases between. The CDR3 contains 15 residues. CDR3 sequence (DNA): TGCGCCAGCAGCCAAGATTGGGGGGCCCTGTACGAGCAGTACTTC. This encodes CASSQDWGALYEQYF.

The chain carries TRBV19 and TRBJ1-1; D gene uncertain. The CDR3 totals 16 residues. V lost 2 bases, J lost 0 bases, and 13 bases lay in between. From germline, CDR1 is LNHDA and CDR2 SQIVND (reference sequence). Here the CDR3 DNA reads TGTGCCAGTAGTATAATCGGTGAAGGATTGAACACTGAAGCTTTCTTT. Its protein product is CASSIIGEGLNTEAFF.

The chain combines TRBV29-1 with TRBJ2-1; 12 positions match TRBD2. V lost 6 bases to trimming and J lost 7 bases; unmatched junction nucleotides: 10. Germline V gene sequence: CDR1 SQVTM, CDR2 ANQGSEA. This CDR3 spans 15 amino acids. CDR3: CSVLITSGRRNEQFF. CDR3 in DNA: TGCAGCGTCCTCATCACTAGCGGGAGGAGGAATGAGCAGTTCTTC.